The 26 T cell receptor beta chains below come from one sample, sequenced in a study of breast tumors, draining lymph nodes, adjacent tissues. Using its own MiXCR run on the multiplex PCR reads, TCRdb lists one record per CDR3 protein. The repertoire holds 66,000 or so distinct CDR3 sequences, with 43% as singletons. The sequencing sample was made of breast tumor tissue. The receptors here all came from a female donor with breast cancer. Some clones in this sample may be carry-over from other donors' samples.

This clonotype has at least ten counts. The J gene is TRBJ2-3, the V gene TRBV27, with D tentatively TRBD2 (6 bases). The CDR3 totals 15 residues. V lost 1 base and J lost 0, with 8 bases in between. Germline values: CDR1 MNHEY, CDR2 SMNVEV (reference sequence). The CDR3 is CASSLLADSTDTQYF. Written as DNA, the CDR3 is TGTGCCAGCAGTTTATTAGCGGATAGCACAGATACGCAGTATTTT.

This clonotype showed up many times. The chain combines TRBV7-8 with TRBJ2-1, with 7 bases matching TRBD2. The CDR3 runs 15 residues. The germline V gene encodes CDR1 SGHVS and CDR2 FQNEAQ. V lost 1 base, J lost 5 bases, and 5 bases stayed unmatched. CDR3 DNA: TGTGCCAGCAGCTTAGTCCTAGCGGCCAACAATGAGCAGTTCTTC. Translation gives CASSLVLAANNEQFF.

A word on this clonotype: Germline is not matched at one junction end, which may reflect a read error. The rearrangement joins TRBV10-3 to TRBJ1-2; a possible D gene is TRBD1 (5 bases). The CDR3 is 20 amino acids. Germline V gives CDR1 ENHRY, CDR2 SYGVKD. CDR3 residues: CAISVGADPYLPLRNYGYTF. CDR3 DNA: TGTGCCATCAGTGTTGGGGCAGATCCCTACCTACCCCTTAGAAACTATGGCTACACCTTT.

The chain combines TRBV7-9 with TRBJ2-7; D gene ambiguous. The CDR3 spans 13 residues. Trimming removed 0 bases from V and 6 bases from J, with 9 bases in between. CDR1 and CDR2 (germline): SEHNR, FQNEAQ (reference sequence). The CDR3 here is CASSLAMSVEQYF. CDR3 nucleotides: TGTGCCAGCAGCTTAGCCATGAGCGTCGAGCAGTACTTC.

This clonotype was found many times. J is TRBJ2-7 and V is TRBV2; TRBD1 or TRBD2 may be the D gene (5 bases each). The CDR3 totals 20 residues. Trimming removed 3 bases from V and 2 bases from J, with 29 bases in between. Germline-derived CDR1 and CDR2 are SNHLY and FYNNEI. CDR3 coding DNA: TGTGCCAGCAGTGAGGCCCGGCTACGGGACGGAGCTCTTGCGCCCTACGAGCAGTACTTC. This gives the protein CASSEARLRDGALAPYEQYF.

The sample holds one count of this clonotype. The V and J genes are TRBV18 and TRBJ1-3; D remains ambiguous. Deletions cut 1 base from V and 7 bases from J, with 5 bases between. Germline V CDR1 and CDR2: KGHSH, LQKENI. CDR3 length: 12 amino acids. The CDR3 here is CASSPQVNTIYF. Here the CDR3 DNA reads TGTGCCAGCTCACCACAGGTTAACACCATATATTTT.

This clonotype appeared once. The V call is TRBV7-2, the J call TRBJ2-4; 7 bases align to TRBD2. CDR1 and CDR2 from the germline V gene are SGHTA and FQGNSA. This CDR3 is built from 13 residues. The ends lost 6 bases at V and 4 bases at J; junction bases unmatched: 3. CDR3 region: CASRRSGKNIQYF. In DNA form, the CDR3 reads TGTGCCAGCAGACGTAGCGGGAAAAACATTCAGTACTTC.

This clonotype was recorded a few times. Just one base apart from a much larger clone, this may be a read error. CDR3 in amino acids: CASSRGHREAYTF. DNA for the CDR3: TGTGCCAGCTCCCGGGGCCACAGGGAGGCTTACACCTTC. The chain combines TRBV18 with TRBJ1-2; tentative D call: TRBD1 (6 bases). The V end was cut by 6 bases, the J end by 11 bases, with 19 bases between. Looked up from germline, CDR1 is KGHSH and CDR2 is LQKENI. CDR3 length equals 13 residues.

This clonotype has just a few counts. A clone one base away is much larger, so this may be a read error. The CDR3 DNA follows: TGTGCCAGCAGCGTGCACCGGGCCAGGACGGGCTACGAGCAGTACTTC. Translation: CASSVHRARTGYEQYF. This chain connects TRBV5-5 to TRBJ2-7; D is ambiguous. There are 16 residues in the CDR3. CDR1 and CDR2 from the germline V gene are SGHKS and YYEKEE (reference sequence). Deletions cut 4 bases from V and 3 bases from J, with 20 bases between.

This chain connects TRBV2 to TRBJ2-2; a weak D match, TRBD2 (6 bases). CDR3 length: 18 amino acids. Trimming cost V 2 bases and J 4 bases, with 20 bases left between them. From germline, CDR1 is SNHLY and CDR2 FYNNEI. CDR3 in amino acids: CASSERSVGGVSTGELFF. In nucleotides, the CDR3 is TGTGCCAGCAGTGAAAGGTCCGTGGGGGGAGTTAGCACCGGGGAGCTGTTTTTT.

This clonotype was seen at least ten times. CDR3 sequence reads: CASSPRVSGSPTQETQYF. The CDR3, as DNA: TGTGCCAGCAGCCCCAGAGTATCCGGGAGTCCGACACAAGAGACCCAGTACTTC. This chain links TRBV7-2 with TRBJ2-5; maybe TRBD2 (6 bases). Germline loops: CDR1 SGHTA, CDR2 FQGNSA. Trimming stripped 5 bases from V and 2 bases from J, with 24 bases between. The length of the CDR3 is 18 residues.

The chain links TRBV7-3 to TRBJ2-7, with D uncertain. Germline loops: CDR1 SGHTA, CDR2 FQGTGA. The CDR3 runs to 13 residues. V dropped 2 bases and J dropped 4 bases, with 9 bases sitting between them. The CDR3 region has the DNA TGTGCCAGCAGCTTAGGCCAGCAATACGAGCAGTACTTC. Translated: CASSLGQQYEQYF.

As to this clonotype: It is unclear where the CDR3 begins or ends on the DNA, so no DNA is shown, and the CDR3 is as TCRdb lists it. The rearrangement uses TRBV7-5 and TRBJ2-3; TRBD1, as called in the table, went unchecked against the DNA. TRBV7-5 is a documented pseudogene. Counting both end residues, the CDR3 totals 20 amino acids. CDR3 sequence reads: CISVPVSHADGGRGTDTQYF.

This clonotype was picked up many times. V gene TRBV12-3 or TRBV12-4 combines with J gene TRBJ2-3; 12 nucleotides match TRBD1. This CDR3 region has 19 residues. J lost 2 bases, V lost 4 bases, and 13 bases had no gene match. CDR3 residues: CASSSPRDRGHPHTDTQYF. In DNA, the CDR3 is TGTGCCAGCAGTTCGCCCCGGGACAGGGGGCATCCACACACAGATACGCAGTATTTT.

The CDR3 coding sequence is TGCAGCGTTGGGACCGGGGCCTTGTCCTACGAGCAGTACTTC. Encoded protein: CSVGTGALSYEQYF. V and J are TRBV29-1 and TRBJ2-7; the D call may be TRBD1 or TRBD2 (5 bases each). V lost 4 bases and J lost 1, with 14 bases in between. CDR3 length equals 14 residues. Germline loops: CDR1 SQVTM, CDR2 ANQGSEA.

As to this clonotype: Just one base apart from a much larger clone, this may be a read error. The rearrangement uses TRBV5-4 and TRBJ2-7, with D perhaps TRBD1 or TRBD2 (5 bases each). Germline CDR1 is SGHNT and CDR2 is YYREEE (reference sequence). The ends were cut back, 4 bases at V and 6 bases at J, with 17 bases in the middle. The CDR3 covers 14 residues. Written as DNA, the CDR3 is TGTGCCAGCAGCCTCCAGGGAGCTCTGGGCGAGCAGTACTTC. Its protein product is CASSLQGALGEQYF.

Concerning this clonotype itself: At one boundary the junction diverges from the germline segment, which might be a read error. V is TRBV10-3 and J is TRBJ2-4; 9 nucleotides align to TRBD1. This CDR3 region has 18 residues. In germline, CDR1 is ENHRY, CDR2 SYGVKD. CDR3 in DNA: TGTGCCAGCAGTTACTCTAGGAACAGGGGGCGACCACGGAACATTCAGTACTTC. Translated: CASSYSRNRGRPRNIQYF.

This clonotype has at least ten counts. The chain uses TRBV2 and TRBJ2-2, with TRBD2 as a possible D gene (7 bases). CDR3 size: 15 residues. CDR1 and CDR2 (germline): SNHLY, FYNNEI. V was cut by 0 bases and J by 6 bases, with 11 bases left in between. CDR3 sequence: CASSEAGGRPGELFF. CDR3 DNA sequence: TGTGCCAGCAGTGAAGCGGGGGGGCGCCCCGGGGAGCTGTTTTTT. The variable domain in full, with the rest retrieved from reference TRBV2 and TRBJ2-2, is EPEVTQTPSHQVTQMGQEVILRCVPISNHLYFYWYRQILGQKVEFLVSFYNNEISEKSEIFDDQFSVERPDGSNFTLKIRSTKLEDSAMYFCASSEAGGRPGELFFGEGSRLTVL.

By share, this clonotype counts as medium-sized. The rearrangement links TRBV4-2 to TRBJ2-3; D gene uncertain. Germline V lookup: CDR1 LGHNA, CDR2 YNFKEQ. CDR3 size: 11 residues. Trimming stripped 1 base from V and 4 bases from J, with 0 bases between. The chain's CDR3 is CASSQADTQYF. The DNA for the CDR3 is TGTGCCAGCAGCCAAGCAGATACGCAGTATTTT.

As DNA, the CDR3 is TGTGCCATCTCCGGGGAGCTGTTTTTT. Translating it yields CAISGELFF. This chain joins TRBV7-9 and TRBJ2-2; D is unclear. The CDR3 has 9 amino acids. Trimming pared 10 bases from V and 6 bases from J, leaving 3 bases between. Germline CDR1 reads SEHNR; CDR2 reads FQNEAQ (reference sequence).

The chain joins TRBV11-3 to TRBJ1-1, with D hard to call. V lost 6 bases to trimming and J lost 1 base, with 21 bases between them. Germline V CDR1 and CDR2: SGHNT, YENEEA. This CDR3 is 17 amino acids long. CDR3 in DNA: TGTGCCAGCAGATCGGGAGCGGGGTACAGTAAGAACACTGAAGCTTTCTTT. This translates into CASRSGAGYSKNTEAFF.

In regard to this clonotype: A single base separates this from a much larger clone, so it may be a read error. The chain employs TRBV6-7 and TRBJ2-3; 11 bases are shared with TRBD2. TRBV6-7 is known as an ORF, though its function is uncertain. The CDR3 contains 16 residues. Here the CDR3 DNA reads TGTGCCAGCGGTTACTCGACTAGCGGGAACACAGATACGCAGTATTTT. As protein: CASGYSTSGNTDTQYF.

This clonotype was recorded many times. The J gene is TRBJ2-7, the V gene TRBV7-8; D is perhaps TRBD1 or TRBD2 (5 bases each). V was pared by 4 bases and J by 4 bases, with 11 bases between. The CDR3 consists of 13 residues. Germline V gene data show CDR1 as SGHVS and CDR2 as FQNEAQ. The CDR3 region is CASSSRDPYEQYF. The CDR3 DNA reads as TGTGCCAGCAGCTCCCGGGACCCATACGAGCAGTACTTC.

This clonotype was observed at least ten times. V is TRBV6-1 and J is TRBJ2-5; perhaps TRBD1 as D (6 bases). The V end lost 8 bases, the J end lost 2 bases, and 18 bases lay between the germline ends. Germline values: CDR1 MNHNS, CDR2 SASEGT. The CDR3 has 15 amino acids. This CDR3 reads CASSNNRAPQETQYF. The CDR3 nucleotides are TGTGCCAGCTCGAATAACAGGGCACCACAAGAGACCCAGTACTTC.

For the CDR3, the DNA is TGTGCCAGCAGCGTAGGTACCGGGGCCTACGAGCAGTTCTTC. This encodes CASSVGTGAYEQFF. The rearrangement joins TRBV9 to TRBJ2-7; possibly TRBD1 or TRBD2 for D (5 bases each). The J call may be incorrect, as the DNA end agrees better with TRBJ2-1. Germline CDR1 reads SGDLS; CDR2 reads YYNGEE. CDR3 length: 14 amino acids.

This clonotype was detected only once. Given a much more abundant clone one base away, this may be a read error. The chain carries TRBV18 and TRBJ2-5; 7 positions match TRBD2. Germline CDR1 and CDR2: KGHSH and LQKENI. Trimming took 1 base from V and 11 from J; bases not matched to a gene: 13. The CDR3 has 15 amino acids. CDR3 region: CASSPRGLVGPQQYF. The CDR3, as DNA: TGTGCCAGCTCACCACGAGGACTAGTGGGGCCCCAGCAGTACTTC.